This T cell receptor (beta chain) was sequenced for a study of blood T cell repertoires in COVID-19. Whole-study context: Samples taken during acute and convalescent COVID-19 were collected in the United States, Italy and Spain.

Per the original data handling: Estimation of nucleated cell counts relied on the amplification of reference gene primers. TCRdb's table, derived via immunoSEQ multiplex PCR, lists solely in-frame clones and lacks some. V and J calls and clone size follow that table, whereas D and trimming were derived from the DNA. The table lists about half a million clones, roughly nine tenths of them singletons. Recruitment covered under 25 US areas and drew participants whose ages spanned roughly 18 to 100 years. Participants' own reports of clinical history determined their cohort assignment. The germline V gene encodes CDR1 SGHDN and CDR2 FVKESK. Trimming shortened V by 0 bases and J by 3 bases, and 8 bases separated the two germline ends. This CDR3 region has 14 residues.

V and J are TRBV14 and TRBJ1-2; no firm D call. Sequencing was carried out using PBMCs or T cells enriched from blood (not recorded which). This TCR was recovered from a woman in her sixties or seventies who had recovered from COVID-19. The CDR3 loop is CASSQDERYYGYTF. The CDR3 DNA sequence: TGTGCCAGCAGCCAAGATGAGCGGTACTATGGCTACACCTTC. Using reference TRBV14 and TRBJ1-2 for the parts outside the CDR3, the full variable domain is EAGVTQFPSHSVIEKGQTVTLRCDPISGHDNLYWYRRVMGKEIKFLLHFVKESKQDESGMPNNRFLAERTGGTYSTLKVQPAELEDSGVYFCASSQDERYYGYTFGSGTRLTVV.